This T cell receptor beta chain comes out of a study of vaccination and CD4 T cells after COVID-19. Described treatment: roughly ten-day PBMC culture with coronavirus spike peptide pools or control peptides (ViraFEST assay). Those CD4+ T cells from the unexposed donor predate the COVID-19 pandemic (2011-2018). This clonotype came up a few times. Its antigen is undetermined. With the Oncomine TCR Beta short-read assay, DNA from cultured CD4+ T cells was sequenced. TCRdb itself ran the PCR reads through MiXCR, one entry per CDR3 protein. The table has several thousand distinct CDR3 sequences, around 49% seen once. V gave up 6 bases and J gave up 3 bases, with 12 bases separating them. There are 13 residues in the CDR3. Germline-derived CDR1 and CDR2 are SNHLY and FYNNEI.

The sample taken for sequencing was CD4+ T cells from blood, cultured in vitro. This sequence joins TRBV2 and TRBJ2-7; D unclear. The clonotype comes from a human donor in good health. The CDR3 loop reads CASRLYRDYEQYF. CDR3 nucleotides: TGTGCCAGCAGACTTTACAGAGACTACGAGCAGTACTTC.